A single count supports the clone carrying this TCR beta chain. This sample was included in a study of T cell responses to AZD1222 COVID-19 vaccine. Germline CDR1 reads ENHRY; CDR2 reads SYGVKD. Trimming left V 0 bases short and J 0 bases short, with 10 bases between. The CDR3 loop spans 16 amino acids. Profiling relied on immunoSEQ multiplex PCR, and the TCRdb table lists in-frame clones only, not all of them. Among about 150,000 clones, roughly 90% were seen once, and the ten largest hold more than 3%. This chain connects TRBV10-3 to TRBJ2-3; D is tentatively TRBD1 or TRBD2 (6 bases each). This sample comprised peripheral blood, obtained 28 days after the second AZD1222 dose. The sequence was collected from an adult who received the AZD1222 COVID-19 vaccine. CDR3 coding DNA: TGTGCCATCAGTGAGTCGGGGGGCTTAAGCACAGATACGCAGTATTTT. Its protein is CAISESGGLSTDTQYF.